This TCR beta chain derives from a study of cytomegalovirus exposure and HLA in healthy donors. The study ran its PCR with 60 Vbeta and 13 Jbeta primers. Here immunoSEQ multiplex PCR was the method, and the copy in TCRdb shows in-frame clones only, minus some. Among 68,000 or so clones listed, 75% to 90% were seen once. This clone showed up just once. The receptor's source is a human donor in good health. Sequenced sample: PBMCs.

The CDR3 protein is CAILDRVREKLFF. For the CDR3, the DNA is TGTGCCATCCTGGACAGGGTACGAGAAAAACTGTTTTTT. The gene calls are TRBV5-4 and TRBJ1-4; TRBD1 agrees at 8 bases. Germline CDR1 and CDR2: SGHNT and YYREEE (reference sequence). CDR3 length: 13 residues. The V segment lost 9 bases and the J segment 8 bases; nucleotides outside the gene matches: 9.